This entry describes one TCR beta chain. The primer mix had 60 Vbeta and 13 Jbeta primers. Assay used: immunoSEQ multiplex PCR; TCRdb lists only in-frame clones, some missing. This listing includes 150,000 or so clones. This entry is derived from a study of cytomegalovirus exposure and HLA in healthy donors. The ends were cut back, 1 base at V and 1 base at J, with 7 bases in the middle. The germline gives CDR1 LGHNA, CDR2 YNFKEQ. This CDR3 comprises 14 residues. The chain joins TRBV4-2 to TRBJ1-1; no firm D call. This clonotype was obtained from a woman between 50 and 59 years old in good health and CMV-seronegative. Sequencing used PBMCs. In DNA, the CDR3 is TGTGCCAGCAGCCAAGTTCACAGGAACACTGAAGCTTTCTTT. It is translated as CASSQVHRNTEAFF.